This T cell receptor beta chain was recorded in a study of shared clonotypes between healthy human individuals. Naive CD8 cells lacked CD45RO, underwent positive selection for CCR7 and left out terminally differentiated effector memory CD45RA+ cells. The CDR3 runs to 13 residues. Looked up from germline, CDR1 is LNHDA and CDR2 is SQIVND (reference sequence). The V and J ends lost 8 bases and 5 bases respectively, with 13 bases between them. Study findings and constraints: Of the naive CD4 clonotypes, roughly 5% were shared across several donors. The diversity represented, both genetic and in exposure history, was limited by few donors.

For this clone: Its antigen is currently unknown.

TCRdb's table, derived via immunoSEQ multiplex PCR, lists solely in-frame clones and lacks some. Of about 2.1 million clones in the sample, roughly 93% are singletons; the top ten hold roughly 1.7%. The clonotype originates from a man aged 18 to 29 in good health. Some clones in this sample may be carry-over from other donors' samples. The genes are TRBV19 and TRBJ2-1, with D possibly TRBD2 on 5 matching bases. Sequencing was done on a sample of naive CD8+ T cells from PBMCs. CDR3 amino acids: CASSISENNEQFF. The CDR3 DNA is TGTGCCAGTTCTATTAGCGAAAACAATGAGCAGTTCTTC. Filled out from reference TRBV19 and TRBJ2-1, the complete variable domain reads DGGITQSPKYLFRKEGQNVTLSCEQNLNHDAMYWYRQDPGQGLRLIYYSQIVNDFQKGDIAEGYSVSREKKESFPLTVTSAQKNPTAFYLCASSISENNEQFFGPGTRLTVL.